One and the same sample provided the 31 T cell receptor beta chains below, sequenced in a study of CD8+CD57+ T cells in acquired aplastic anemia (dated by TCRdb to the late 2010s). Flow cytometry had shown CD8+CD57+ cell expansion in the patients selected for sequencing. The instrument given in TCRdb is Illumina HiSeq 2000. Genomic DNA served as template for TCR beta VDJ combination and CDR3 sequence profiling. The raw public reads went through TCRdb reprocessing: fastp at Q25, MiXCR clone calling, in-frame beta chains kept. All rows with the same CDR3 protein become a single entry with the most common DNA and genes. The sample has 180,000 or so distinct CDR3 sequences on record, nearly 65% of them singletons. The top ten constitute more than 40% of the sample. The sequenced sample was sorted CD4+, CD8+, or CD8+CD57+ T cells (not recorded which) from PBMCs. The source is a human donor with aplastic anemia.

The V gene is TRBV2, the J gene TRBJ1-6; 9 nucleotides line up with TRBD1. The CDR3 is 15 residues long. V trimming: 7 bases; J trimming: 3 bases; junction bases outside the gene matches: 4. Germline CDR1 and CDR2: SNHLY and FYNNEI. CDR3 in amino acids: CASKGTGSYNSPLHF. CDR3 coding DNA: TGTGCCAGCAAGGGGACAGGGAGCTATAATTCACCCCTCCACTTT. Full variable domain (missing parts from reference TRBV2 and TRBJ1-6): EPEVTQTPSHQVTQMGQEVILRCVPISNHLYFYWYRQILGQKVEFLVSFYNNEISEKSEIFDDQFSVERPDGSNFTLKIRSTKLEDSAMYFCASKGTGSYNSPLHFGNGTRLTVT.

This clonotype appeared a single time. V and J are TRBV5-1 and TRBJ1-1; D unclear. Trimming left V 0 bases short and J 6 bases short, with 15 bases between. CDR3 length: 15 amino acids. CDR1 and CDR2 from the germline V gene are SGHRS and YFSETQ. The CDR3 sequence: CASSLAEGRFSEAFF. The DNA of the CDR3 is TGCGCCAGCAGCTTGGCCGAGGGTAGGTTCTCTGAAGCTTTCTTT.

The chain links TRBV12-3 or TRBV12-4 to TRBJ2-2; no clear D gene. V was pared by 6 bases and J by 6 bases, with 5 bases between. This CDR3 has 11 residues. The CDR3 coding sequence is TGTGCCAGCAGGGAGTCCGGGGAGCTGTTTTTT. Protein product: CASRESGELFF.

This chain uses TRBV7-6 with TRBJ1-2; D gene unclear. Per the germline V gene, CDR1 is SGHVS and CDR2 is FNYEAQ. V was trimmed by 4 bases and J by 2 bases, leaving 11 bases between them. The CDR3 has 14 amino acids. The chain's CDR3 is CASSSSPSNYGYTF. As DNA, the CDR3 is TGTGCCAGCAGCTCAAGCCCCTCCAACTATGGCTACACCTTC.

The chain combines TRBV29-1 with TRBJ2-7; 11 bases match TRBD2. The CDR3 is 15 amino acids. Germline values: CDR1 SQVTM, CDR2 ANQGSEA. V lost 3 bases, J lost 4 bases, and 8 bases stayed unmatched. CDR3 nucleotide sequence: TGCAGCGTTGACGGTCTAGCGGGAGGCGGGTACGAGCAGTACTTC. Translating gives CSVDGLAGGGYEQYF.

There are a few counts of this clonotype. The chain employs TRBV5-1 and TRBJ1-2; perhaps TRBD1 as D (6 bases). This CDR3 has 13 residues. V shed 2 bases and J shed 6 bases, with 11 bases lying between them. Germline-derived CDR1 and CDR2 are SGHRS and YFSETQ. The CDR3 loop reads CASSFTQGNGYTF. CDR3 nucleotide sequence: TGCGCCAGCAGCTTTACGCAGGGGAATGGCTACACCTTC.

At least ten counts were recorded for this clonotype. The chain carries TRBV5-4 and TRBJ1-1; D not certain. The CDR3 covers 15 residues. CDR1 and CDR2 from the germline V gene are SGHNT and YYREEE (reference sequence). The ends were cut back, 0 bases at V and 1 base at J, with 10 bases in the middle. CDR3 protein: CASSLAWAGNTEAFF. The DNA of the CDR3 is TGTGCCAGCAGCTTGGCCTGGGCAGGGAACACTGAAGCTTTCTTT.

This chain links TRBV9 with TRBJ2-7; unclear D gene. V was shortened by 3 bases and J by 4 bases, with 14 bases between the two germline ends. CDR3 length: 14 residues. Germline CDR1 SGDLS, CDR2 YYNGEE. CDR3 bases: TGTGCCAGCAGCGGCGGTGAGCCCTCTTACGAGCAGTACTTC. As protein: CASSGGEPSYEQYF.

The J gene is TRBJ2-2, the V gene TRBV2; D possibly uses TRBD1 or TRBD2 (5 bases each). V gave up 6 bases and J gave up 4 bases, with 21 bases separating them. Germline CDR1 SNHLY, CDR2 FYNNEI. The CDR3 loop spans 17 amino acids. Here the CDR3 reads CASSETGTGRGTGELFF. The CDR3 DNA reads TGTGCCAGCAGCGAAACCGGGACCGGACGGGGCACCGGGGAGCTGTTTTTT.

This chain links TRBV7-6 with TRBJ2-1; TRBD2 matches 12 bases. Germline V gene sequence: CDR1 SGHVS, CDR2 FNYEAQ. The junction had 1 base not matched to a gene; V was cut back by 0 bases and J by 7 bases. The CDR3 length is 15 residues. Here the CDR3 DNA reads TGTGCCAGCAGCTTAGCAGGACTAGCGGGAAATGAGCAGTTCTTC. The encoded protein is CASSLAGLAGNEQFF.

With respect to this clonotype: It may be a read error: a sequence one base away is much more abundant. The rearrangement links TRBV5-6 to TRBJ2-7; 7 bases are shared with TRBD2. Germline V gene lookup returns CDR1 SGHDT and CDR2 YYEEEE. V lost 4 bases, J lost 5 bases, and 12 bases stayed unmatched. The CDR3 sequence is 15 residues long. This chain's CDR3 is CASSIGGGGGHEQYF. CDR3 coding DNA: TGTGCCAGCAGCATCGGTGGGGGGGGAGGCCACGAGCAGTACTTC.

The CDR3 region has the DNA TGTGTCACAGCCGGGGCAGGCACCGGGGAGCTGTTTTTT. This sequence encodes CVTAGAGTGELFF. The chain recombines TRBV7-8 with TRBJ2-2; D is tentatively TRBD1 or TRBD2 (5 bases each). The CDR3 consists of 13 residues. Per the germline V gene, CDR1 is SGHVS and CDR2 is FQNEAQ.

The rearrangement joins TRBV20-1 to TRBJ2-2, with 7 positions matching TRBD1. CDR1 is DFQATT, CDR2 SNEGSKA, per germline (reference sequence). With 6 bases clipped from V and 4 bases from J, the junction kept 8 bases outside the gene matches. CDR3 length equals 14 residues. CDR3 region: CSARTGEFTGELFF. The DNA of the CDR3 is TGCAGTGCAAGAACAGGGGAATTCACCGGGGAGCTGTTTTTT.

This clonotype was seen at least ten times. The rearrangement links TRBV12-5 to TRBJ2-7, with D possibly called TRBD1 or TRBD2 (6 bases each). The germline CDR1 and CDR2 sequences are LGHNT and FRNRAP. V lost 1 base, J lost 9 bases, and 10 bases lay in between. CDR3 length equals 12 residues. CDR3 DNA: TGTGCTAGTGGTTTGGAAGGGGGAGGGCAGTACTTC. It is translated as CASGLEGGGQYF.

This clonotype has a single count. The rearrangement links TRBV2 to TRBJ2-7; D not resolved. V was pared by 2 bases and J by 3 bases, with 8 bases between. Germline assignment: CDR1 SNHLY and CDR2 FYNNEI. The CDR3 runs 13 residues. The chain's CDR3 is CASSERGDYEQYF. The CDR3 nucleotides read TGTGCCAGCAGTGAAAGAGGCGACTACGAGCAGTACTTC.

Points on this clonotype: Relative to the germline gene, one junction end is altered; a read error may explain this. The V gene is TRBV12-3 or TRBV12-4, the J gene TRBJ2-1, with 8 bases aligning to TRBD1. This CDR3 comprises 12 residues. This chain's CDR3 is CASSLGQGEQFF. The CDR3 DNA reads TGTGCCAGCAGCTTAGGACAGGGTGAGCAGTTCTTC.

The V call is TRBV5-1, the J call TRBJ1-6; D is undetermined. From germline, CDR1 is SGHRS and CDR2 YFSETQ. Trimming shortened V by 2 bases and J by 10 bases, and 13 bases separated the two germline ends. The CDR3 has 14 residues. CDR3 nucleotides: TGCGCCAGCAGCTTAGGACGGATTGAATCACCCCTCCACTTT. Translation: CASSLGRIESPLHF. Based on the CDR3 plus reference TRBV5-1 and TRBJ1-6, the full variable domain is KAGVTQTPRYLIKTRGQQVTLSCSPISGHRSVSWYQQTPGQGLQFLFEYFSETQRNKGNFPGRFSGRQFSNSRSEMNVSTLELGDSALYLCASSLGRIESPLHFGNGTRLTVT.

The genes are TRBV19 and TRBJ1-4, with 8 bases matching TRBD1. CDR1 is LNHDA, CDR2 SQIVND, per germline (reference sequence). With 4 bases clipped from V and 11 bases from J, the junction kept 3 bases outside the gene matches. The CDR3 runs to 12 residues. The CDR3 is CASSTRGRKLFF. The DNA of the CDR3 is TGTGCCAGTAGTACCAGGGGGCGGAAACTGTTTTTT.

This clonotype was counted a few times. The chain carries TRBV5-1 and TRBJ2-1; D is uncertain. V was shortened by 0 bases and J by 0 bases, with 7 bases between the two germline ends. The CDR3 consists of 15 residues. Germline loops: CDR1 SGHRS, CDR2 YFSETQ. The DNA for the CDR3 is TGCGCCAGCAGCTTGGAAGGAAGCTCCTACAATGAGCAGTTCTTC. Its protein product is CASSLEGSSYNEQFF. Full variable domain (rest looked up from reference TRBV5-1 and TRBJ2-1): KAGVTQTPRYLIKTRGQQVTLSCSPISGHRSVSWYQQTPGQGLQFLFEYFSETQRNKGNFPGRFSGRQFSNSRSEMNVSTLELGDSALYLCASSLEGSSYNEQFFGPGTRLTVL.

The rearrangement joins TRBV19 to TRBJ1-5, with D possibly matching TRBD1 (5 bases). The germline CDR1 and CDR2 sequences are LNHDA and SQIVND (reference sequence). This CDR3 has 12 amino acids. With 8 bases removed from V and 7 bases from J, the gap between germline ends came to 12 bases. CDR3: CASRDWDQPQHF. CDR3 DNA sequence: TGTGCCAGTCGAGATTGGGACCAGCCCCAGCATTTT.

This clonotype occurred once. This chain connects TRBV2 to TRBJ2-7, with TRBD1 matching 7 bases. Germline CDR1 and CDR2: SNHLY and FYNNEI. This CDR3 is built from 13 residues. The V and J ends lost 8 bases and 4 bases, in that order; junction bases with no gene match: 8. DNA for the CDR3: TGTGCCAGCCACGGGACAGCAAGTTACGAGCAGTACTTC. Translation gives CASHGTASYEQYF.

The genes are TRBV7-9 and TRBJ2-2, with D unresolved. The germline gives CDR1 SEHNR, CDR2 FQNEAQ (reference sequence). The CDR3 is 15 residues long. V was clipped by 3 bases and J by 7 bases, with 15 bases between them. CDR3 region: CASSLYRALDGELFF. The CDR3 nucleotides read TGTGCCAGCAGCTTGTACCGGGCCCTGGACGGGGAGCTGTTTTTT.

This chain uses TRBV9 with TRBJ2-2, with D possibly being TRBD2 (7 bases). Germline values: CDR1 SGDLS, CDR2 YYNGEE. V lost 0 bases to trimming and J lost 6 bases, with 12 bases between them. The CDR3 extends over 15 amino acids. The CDR3 spells CASSVGGGGPGELFF. DNA for the CDR3: TGTGCCAGCAGCGTAGGAGGGGGGGGGCCCGGGGAGCTGTTTTTT.

The chain employs TRBV19 and TRBJ1-1; D might be TRBD1 (6 bases). Per the germline V gene, CDR1 is LNHDA and CDR2 is SQIVND (reference sequence). There are 14 residues in the CDR3. V was shortened by 3 bases and J by 5 bases, with 13 bases between the two germline ends. The CDR3 protein is CASSIMGAHTEAFF. For the CDR3, the DNA is TGTGCCAGTAGTATTATGGGGGCGCATACTGAAGCTTTCTTT.

The chain is built from TRBV10-3 and TRBJ1-1; D is ambiguous. This CDR3 contains 16 residues. Trimming took 2 bases from V and 0 from J, leaving 13 bases between them. Germline V gene sequence: CDR1 ENHRY, CDR2 SYGVKD. CDR3 loop: CAISEGHDSMNTEAFF. DNA of the CDR3: TGTGCCATCAGTGAGGGTCACGACTCCATGAACACTGAAGCTTTCTTT.

This chain links TRBV7-8 with TRBJ1-6; the D gene is possibly TRBD1 (6 bases). In germline, CDR1 is SGHVS, CDR2 FQNEAQ. V lost 5 bases and J 13 bases, leaving 18 bases between the germline ends. CDR3 length: 14 amino acids. DNA for the CDR3: TGTGCCAGCAGCGCAGTTAGGGGGTTGGAGCCCCTCCACTTT. Its translation: CASSAVRGLEPLHF.

The chain recombines TRBV9 with TRBJ1-6; D gene unclear. The CDR3 consists of 17 residues. V was pared by 0 bases and J by 1 base, with 11 bases between. Germline loops: CDR1 SGDLS, CDR2 YYNGEE. CDR3 sequence reads: CASSVAPGESYNSPLHF. The CDR3 DNA reads as TGTGCCAGCAGCGTAGCCCCCGGGGAGTCCTATAATTCACCCCTCCACTTT. The full variable domain, in which reference TRBV9 and TRBJ1-6 provide the parts outside the CDR3, is DSGVTQTPKHLITATGQRVTLRCSPRSGDLSVYWYQQSLDQGLQFLIQYYNGEERAKGNILERFSAQQFPDLHSELNLSSLELGDSALYFCASSVAPGESYNSPLHFGNGTRLTVT.

CDR3 nucleotide sequence: TGTGCCAGCAGCTTAGGCCCGGTGAACACTGAAGCTTTCTTT. This gives the protein CASSLGPVNTEAFF. This chain joins TRBV7-8 and TRBJ1-1; D is unclear. The V end lost 1 base, the J end lost 0 bases, and 6 bases lay between the germline ends. CDR3 length: 14 residues. Germline V gives CDR1 SGHVS, CDR2 FQNEAQ.

This chain joins TRBV5-1 and TRBJ2-1; 8 bases align to TRBD1. This CDR3 contains 16 residues. V gave up 4 bases and J gave up 5 bases; unmatched junction bases: 11. Germline V gene lookup returns CDR1 SGHRS and CDR2 YFSETQ. Here the CDR3 DNA reads TGCGCCAGCAGCCAATTACCGGGACAGGTGGACAATGAGCAGTTCTTC. Translated, it gives CASSQLPGQVDNEQFF. The full variable domain, completed using reference TRBV5-1 and TRBJ2-1, is KAGVTQTPRYLIKTRGQQVTLSCSPISGHRSVSWYQQTPGQGLQFLFEYFSETQRNKGNFPGRFSGRQFSNSRSEMNVSTLELGDSALYLCASSQLPGQVDNEQFFGPGTRLTVL.

The chain employs TRBV5-1 and TRBJ1-6, with D uncertain. The V gene's germline CDR1 is SGHRS and CDR2 YFSETQ. V was trimmed by 4 bases and J by 6 bases, leaving 20 bases between them. This CDR3 is 17 amino acids long. CDR3 loop: CASSLERIGYSNSPLHF. CDR3 bases: TGCGCCAGCAGCCTCGAGCGCATAGGATATTCTAATTCACCCCTCCACTTT.

This chain connects TRBV6-4 to TRBJ2-3; either TRBD1 or TRBD2 may supply D (5 bases each). The length of the CDR3 is 16 residues. Germline V lookup: CDR1 MRHNA, CDR2 SNTAGT. Trimming pared 6 bases from V and 3 bases from J, leaving 19 bases between. The DNA for the CDR3 is TGTGCCAGCAGCCCCACCCCGGGACCCCTAACAGATACGCAGTATTTT. This encodes CASSPTPGPLTDTQYF.